This TCR beta chain originates from a study of cytomegalovirus exposure and HLA in healthy donors. Study conclusions and caveats: Common viral pathogens (according to a later analysis) appeared linked to several of the most significant clusters. As a later analysis showed, a missense DCLRE1C variant was linked to trimming of TCR beta V- and J-genes.

This clone has only a few counts. The antigen is undetermined. In germline, CDR1 is DFQATT, CDR2 SNEGSKA (reference sequence). Trimming pared 6 bases from V and 6 bases from J, leaving 10 bases between. The length of the CDR3 is 11 residues. The PCR ran on 60 Vbeta and 13 Jbeta primers. Sequencing was performed with immunoSEQ multiplex PCR; in TCRdb, only in-frame clones are kept and a portion is missing. The profile shows about 150,000 clones, about 9.1% of them singletons. The TCR originated in a woman aged 40 to 50 in good health and CMV-seropositive. This rearrangement joins TRBV20-1 to TRBJ2-3, with D possibly TRBD1 on 6 matching bases. The sequencing input was PBMCs. Here the CDR3 reads CSAARGDTQYF. DNA for the CDR3: TGCAGTGCCGCGAGGGGGGATACGCAGTATTTT.